This T cell receptor (beta chain) is drawn from a study of control samples from healthy donors and cancer patients. V was clipped by 1 base and J by 7 bases, with 10 bases between them. Germline V CDR1 and CDR2: LGHDT, YNNKEL (reference sequence). CDR3 length: 13 amino acids. TCRdb's table, derived via immunoSEQ multiplex PCR, lists solely in-frame clones and lacks some. The profile shows around 55,000 clones, roughly 89% of them singletons. Sequencing used PBMCs. This receptor was taken from a man aged 40-50 years with colorectal cancer. The chain recombines TRBV3-1 (or the pseudogene TRBV3-2) with TRBJ1-2; D is uncertain. CDR3 protein: CASSQVNFFGYTF. The CDR3 nucleotides are TGTGCCAGCAGCCAAGTTAATTTTTTTGGCTACACCTTC.